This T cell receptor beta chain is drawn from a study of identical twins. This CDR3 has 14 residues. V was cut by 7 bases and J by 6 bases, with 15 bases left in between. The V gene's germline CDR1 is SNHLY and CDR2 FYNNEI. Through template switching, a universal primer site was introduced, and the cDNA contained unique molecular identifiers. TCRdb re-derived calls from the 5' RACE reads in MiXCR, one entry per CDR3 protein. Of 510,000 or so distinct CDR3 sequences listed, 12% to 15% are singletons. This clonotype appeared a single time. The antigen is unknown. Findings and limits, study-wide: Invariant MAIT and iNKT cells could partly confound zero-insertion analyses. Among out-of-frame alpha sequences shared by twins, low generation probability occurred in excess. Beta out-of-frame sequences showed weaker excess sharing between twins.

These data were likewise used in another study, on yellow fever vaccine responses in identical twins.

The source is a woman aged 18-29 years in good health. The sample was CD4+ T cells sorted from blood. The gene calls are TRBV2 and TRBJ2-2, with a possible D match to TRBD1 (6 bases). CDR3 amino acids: CASNSRTDAGELFF. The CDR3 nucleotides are TGTGCCAGCAATAGTAGGACAGACGCCGGGGAGCTGTTTTTT. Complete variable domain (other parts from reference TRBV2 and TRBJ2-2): EPEVTQTPSHQVTQMGQEVILRCVPISNHLYFYWYRQILGQKVEFLVSFYNNEISEKSEIFDDQFSVERPDGSNFTLKIRSTKLEDSAMYFCASNSRTDAGELFFGEGSRLTVL.